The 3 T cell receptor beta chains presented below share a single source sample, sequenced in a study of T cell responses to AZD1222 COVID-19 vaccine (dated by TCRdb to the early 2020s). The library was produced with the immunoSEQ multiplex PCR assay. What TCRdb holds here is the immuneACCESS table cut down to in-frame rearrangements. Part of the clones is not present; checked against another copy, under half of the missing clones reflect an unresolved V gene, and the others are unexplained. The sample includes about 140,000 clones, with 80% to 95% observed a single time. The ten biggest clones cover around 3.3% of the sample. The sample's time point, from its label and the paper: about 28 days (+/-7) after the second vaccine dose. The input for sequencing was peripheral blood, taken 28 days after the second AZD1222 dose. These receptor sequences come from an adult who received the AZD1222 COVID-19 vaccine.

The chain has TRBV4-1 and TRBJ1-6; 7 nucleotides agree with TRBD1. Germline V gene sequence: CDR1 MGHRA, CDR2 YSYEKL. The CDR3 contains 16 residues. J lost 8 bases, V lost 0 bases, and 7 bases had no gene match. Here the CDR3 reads CASSQEGGRAHSPLHF. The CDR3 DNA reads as TGCGCCAGCAGCCAAGAAGGGGGCAGGGCACATTCACCCCTCCACTTT.

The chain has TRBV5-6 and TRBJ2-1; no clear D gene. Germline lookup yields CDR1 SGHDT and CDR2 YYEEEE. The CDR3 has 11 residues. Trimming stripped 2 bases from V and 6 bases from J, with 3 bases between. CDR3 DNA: TGTGCCAGCAGCTTTATCAATGAGCAGTTCTTC. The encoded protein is CASSFINEQFF.

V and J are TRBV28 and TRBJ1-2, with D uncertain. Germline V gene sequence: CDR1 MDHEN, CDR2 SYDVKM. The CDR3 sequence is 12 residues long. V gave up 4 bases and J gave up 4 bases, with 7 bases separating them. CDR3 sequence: CASSWIGYGYTF. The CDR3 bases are TGTGCCAGCAGTTGGATCGGCTATGGCTACACCTTC.